This T cell receptor (beta chain) was captured by sequencing in a study of T cell changes during pregnancy in multiple sclerosis. The germline V gene has CDR1 MNHEY and CDR2 SMNVEV (reference sequence). This CDR3 is built from 13 residues. V was clipped by 5 bases and J by 9 bases, with 14 bases between them. The repertoire was sequenced with immunoSEQ multiplex PCR; TCRdb's copy has only in-frame clones and lacks some. Among fewer than 150,000 clones, roughly 95% were seen once, and the ten largest hold 0.4% to 0.5%. A single count supports this clone. The chain uses TRBV27 and TRBJ1-5; D is perhaps TRBD1 (5 bases). This clonotype was sampled from a female donor with multiple sclerosis, enrolled in a pregnancy study. The material sequenced was peripheral blood, taken after pregnancy. CDR3 nucleotide sequence: TGTGCCAGCAGTAGGTGGGAAGGGGCGCCCCAGCATTTT. Translation: CASSRWEGAPQHF.